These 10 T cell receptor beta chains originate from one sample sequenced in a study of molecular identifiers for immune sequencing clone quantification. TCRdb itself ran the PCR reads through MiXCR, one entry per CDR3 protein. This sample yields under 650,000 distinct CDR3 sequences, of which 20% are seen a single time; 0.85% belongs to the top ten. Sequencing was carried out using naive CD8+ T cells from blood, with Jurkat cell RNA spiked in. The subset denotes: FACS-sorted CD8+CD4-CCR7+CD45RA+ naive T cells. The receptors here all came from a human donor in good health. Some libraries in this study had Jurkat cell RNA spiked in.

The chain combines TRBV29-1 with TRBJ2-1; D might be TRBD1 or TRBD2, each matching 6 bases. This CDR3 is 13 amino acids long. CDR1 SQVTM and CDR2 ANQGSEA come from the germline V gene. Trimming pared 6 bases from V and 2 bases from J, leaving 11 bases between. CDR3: CSVRGDTYNEQFF. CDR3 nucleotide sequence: TGCAGCGTCCGCGGGGACACCTACAATGAGCAGTTCTTC.

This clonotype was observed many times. The CDR3 region is CASRPEEAGTQYF. The CDR3 DNA reads as TGTGCCAGCAGACCCGAGGAGGCGGGGACCCAGTACTTC. V gene TRBV12-3 or TRBV12-4 combines with J gene TRBJ2-5, with a weak D call TRBD2 (5 bases). Between the trimmed V and J ends, which lost 6 bases and 7 bases, there was a span of 15 bases. This CDR3 region has 13 residues.

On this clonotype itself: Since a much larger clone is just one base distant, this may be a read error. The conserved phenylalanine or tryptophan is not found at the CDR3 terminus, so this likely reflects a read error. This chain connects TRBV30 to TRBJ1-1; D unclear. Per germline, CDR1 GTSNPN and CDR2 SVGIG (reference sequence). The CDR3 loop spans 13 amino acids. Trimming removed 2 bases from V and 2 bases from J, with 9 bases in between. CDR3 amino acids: CAWSLDINTEAFL. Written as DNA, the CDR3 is TGTGCCTGGAGTTTGGATATTAACACTGAAGCTTTCTTA.

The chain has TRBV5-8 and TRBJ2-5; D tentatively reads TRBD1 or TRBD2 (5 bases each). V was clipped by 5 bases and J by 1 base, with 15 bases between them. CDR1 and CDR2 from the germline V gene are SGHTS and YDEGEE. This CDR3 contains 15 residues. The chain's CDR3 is CASSSGTVTQETQYF. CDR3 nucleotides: TGTGCCAGCAGTTCTGGGACCGTCACCCAAGAGACCCAGTACTTC.

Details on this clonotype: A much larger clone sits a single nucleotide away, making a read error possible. CDR3 nucleotides: TGTGCCAGCAGCGCCGGATTCTCCCAGGGGCCCTATGGCTACGCCTTC. Residues: CASSAGFSQGPYGYAF. The gene calls are TRBV5-3 and TRBJ1-2; possibly TRBD1 for D (6 bases). TRBV5-3 is identified as an open reading frame with a role that is uncertain. The CDR3 is 16 amino acids.

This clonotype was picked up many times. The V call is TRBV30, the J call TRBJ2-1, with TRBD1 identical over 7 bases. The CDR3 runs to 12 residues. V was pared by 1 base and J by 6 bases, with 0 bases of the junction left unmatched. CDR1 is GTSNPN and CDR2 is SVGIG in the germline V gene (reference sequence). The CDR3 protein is CAWSDRGNEQFF. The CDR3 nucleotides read TGTGCCTGGAGTGACAGGGGCAATGAGCAGTTCTTC.

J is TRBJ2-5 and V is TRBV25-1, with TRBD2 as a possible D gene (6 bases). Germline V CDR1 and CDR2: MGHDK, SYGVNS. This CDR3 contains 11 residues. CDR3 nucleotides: TGTGCGGCGGGGTTCTGGGAGACCCAGTACTTC. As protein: CAAGFWETQYF.

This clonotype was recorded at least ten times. The CDR3 protein is CASSFDSGANVLTF. Written as DNA, the CDR3 is TGTGCCAGCAGTTTTGACTCTGGGGCCAACGTCCTGACTTTC. This chain joins TRBV12-3 or TRBV12-4 and TRBJ2-6; D gene uncertain. The CDR3 sequence is 14 residues long. V lost 3 bases, J lost 0 bases, and 3 bases lay in between.

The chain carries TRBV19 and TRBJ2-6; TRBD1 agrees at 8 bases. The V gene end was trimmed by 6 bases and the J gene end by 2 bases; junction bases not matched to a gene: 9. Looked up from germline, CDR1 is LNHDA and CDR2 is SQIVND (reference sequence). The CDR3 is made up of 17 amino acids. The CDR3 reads CASRVTGVGPGANVLTF. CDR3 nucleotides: TGTGCCAGTAGGGTGACAGGGGTCGGTCCTGGGGCCAACGTCCTGACTTTC.

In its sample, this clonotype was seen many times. The CDR3 DNA follows: TGTGCCAGTAGTATAGATAATGGGGACAGCCATCACGGCGTCCCTGAAGCTTTCTTT. Encoded protein: CASSIDNGDSHHGVPEAFF. V usage is TRBV19 and J usage is TRBJ1-1; 7 positions match TRBD1. After removal of 0 bases from V and 6 bases from J, the junction contained 19 bases not matched to a gene. This CDR3 has 19 residues. Germline V gene lookup returns CDR1 LNHDA and CDR2 SQIVND (reference sequence).